The 20 T cell receptor beta chains reported below all come from one sample, sequenced in a study of T cell changes during pregnancy in multiple sclerosis. The table came from immunoSEQ multiplex PCR; TCRdb's copy has only in-frame clones and leaves some out. The table lists tens of thousands of clones, 85% to 95% of them singletons. Specimen: peripheral blood. The receptors originated from a female donor with multiple sclerosis, enrolled in a pregnancy study.

V and J are TRBV5-6 and TRBJ2-7; 7 bases map to TRBD2. Germline CDR1 is SGHDT and CDR2 is YYEEEE. V dropped 6 bases and J dropped 5; count of bases not matched to a gene: 8. The CDR3 runs 13 residues. In DNA, the CDR3 is TGTGCCAGCAATGGCGGGAGAGCGGACGAGCAGTACTTC. Protein sequence: CASNGGRADEQYF.

The chain employs TRBV4-1 and TRBJ2-7; tentative D call: TRBD1 (5 bases). CDR1 is MGHRA, CDR2 YSYEKL, per germline. This CDR3 region has 14 residues. The ends were cut back, 4 bases at V and 4 bases at J, with 14 bases in the middle. DNA of the CDR3: TGCGCCAGCAGCCTCACCCGGCCAGGGTACGAGCAGTACTTC. This translates into CASSLTRPGYEQYF.

The chain combines TRBV6-1 with TRBJ2-7; 8 bases are a match to TRBD1. This CDR3 contains 15 residues. V shed 7 bases, J shed 2 bases, and the junction held 10 bases outside the gene matches. In germline, CDR1 is MNHNS, CDR2 SASEGT. This chain's CDR3 is CASTIQTGVPYEQYF. As DNA, the CDR3 is TGTGCCAGCACTATTCAGACAGGGGTTCCCTACGAGCAGTACTTC.

The V and J genes are TRBV12-2 and TRBJ2-7; the table's TRBD1 call for D was not verified on the DNA. TRBV12-2 is a listed pseudogene. The CDR3 is 16 residues long. In nucleotides, the CDR3 is TGTGCAAGTCGCTTAGCGGTAGGACAGAATGTCCCCGAGCAGTACTTC. Translation: CASRLAVGQNVPEQYF.

The chain recombines TRBV7-2 with TRBJ2-1; 7 positions agree with TRBD2. The germline CDR1 and CDR2 sequences are SGHTA and FQGNSA. V lost 2 bases, J lost 2 bases, and 6 bases stayed unmatched. CDR3 length: 16 amino acids. DNA for the CDR3: TGTGCCAGCAGCTTACAGAGCGGGATCACCTACAATGAGCAGTTCTTC. Its protein is CASSLQSGITYNEQFF.

The CDR3 nucleotides are TGCGCCAGCAGCCAAGATCAGGGTGCGGAGACCCAGTACTTC. As protein: CASSQDQGAETQYF. The chain uses TRBV4-3 and TRBJ2-5; weak D call: TRBD1 (5 bases). This CDR3 is built from 14 residues. V lost 0 bases and J 5 bases, leaving 10 bases between the germline ends. Germline lookup yields CDR1 LGHNA and CDR2 YSLEER.

V gene TRBV30 combines with J gene TRBJ2-1; possibly TRBD2 for D (6 bases). With 1 base removed from V and 9 bases from J, the gap between germline ends came to 16 bases. The CDR3 contains 14 residues. Looked up from germline, CDR1 is GTSNPN and CDR2 is SVGIG (reference sequence). The CDR3 nucleotides read TGTGCCTGGAGTGCCGGGACTCTCCTCGGTGAGCAGTTCTTC. Protein product: CAWSAGTLLGEQFF.

The rearrangement joins TRBV7-2 to TRBJ2-3, with 15 bases that match TRBD2. The V segment lost 5 bases and the J segment 5 bases; nucleotides outside the gene matches: 8. CDR3 size: 17 residues. Germline V lookup: CDR1 SGHTA, CDR2 FQGNSA. The CDR3 here is CASSPGTSGRLIDTQYF. The CDR3 bases are TGTGCCAGCAGCCCCGGGACTAGCGGGAGGTTGATAGATACGCAGTATTTT.

This clone has just one count. This chain connects TRBV4-2 to TRBJ2-1; 10 bases are shared with TRBD2. V was pared by 1 base and J by 8 bases, with 11 bases of the junction left unmatched. There are 17 residues in the CDR3. CDR1 and CDR2 from the germline V gene are LGHNA and YNFKEQ. As DNA, the CDR3 is TGTGCCAGCAGCCAAGTTTCCAGCGGGAGGGAAACGGATGAGCAGTTCTTC. This translates into CASSQVSSGRETDEQFF.

The V gene is TRBV6-5, the J gene TRBJ2-7, with 8 positions matching TRBD1. There are 15 residues in the CDR3. Germline CDR1 is MNHEY and CDR2 is SVGAGI. V lost 5 bases and J lost 1; bases outside the gene matches: 7. DNA of the CDR3: TGTGCCAGCAGTCTGATCCGGGACAGGTCCTACGAGCAGTACTTC. Its translation: CASSLIRDRSYEQYF.

The chain employs TRBV27 and TRBJ1-4, with a tentative D call TRBD1 (5 bases). Trimming removed 6 bases from V and 7 bases from J, with 12 bases in between. The CDR3 has 13 residues. Germline lookup yields CDR1 MNHEY and CDR2 SMNVEV (reference sequence). DNA of the CDR3: TGTGCCAGCAGCCTAACAGGTAGTGAAAAACTGTTTTTT. Its translation is CASSLTGSEKLFF. Drawing the rest from reference TRBV27 and TRBJ1-4, the complete variable domain is EAQVTQNPRYLITVTGKKLTVTCSQNMNHEYMSWYRQDPGLGLRQIYYSMNVEVTDKGDVPEGYKVSRKEKRNFPLILESPSPNQTSLYFCASSLTGSEKLFFGSGTQLSVL.

This chain links TRBV10-3 with TRBJ2-7, with D hard to call. Between the trimmed V and J ends, which lost 1 base and 5 bases, there was a span of 15 bases. In germline, CDR1 is ENHRY, CDR2 SYGVKD. The CDR3 is made up of 15 amino acids. CDR3 coding DNA: TGTGCCATCAGTGAGTGGTCTGGACGGATCAACGAGCAGTACTTC. The encoded protein is CAISEWSGRINEQYF.

This chain joins TRBV6-1 and TRBJ2-3, with 11 nucleotides matching TRBD2. V shed 4 bases and J 0 bases; nucleotides not matched to a gene: 6. CDR1 is MNHNS, CDR2 SASEGT, per germline. This CDR3 spans 17 amino acids. As DNA, the CDR3 is TGTGCCAGCAGTGTGTCTAGCGGGAGGAGGAGCACAGATACGCAGTATTTT. Its translation: CASSVSSGRRSTDTQYF.

This clone came up a few times. The chain has TRBV28 and TRBJ1-1; D is ambiguous. This CDR3 is 14 amino acids long. From germline, CDR1 is MDHEN and CDR2 SYDVKM. The V and J ends lost 5 bases and 7 bases respectively, with 17 bases between them. The CDR3 DNA reads as TGTGCCAGCAGTCTAACAAGCGCCTCTGGTGAAGCTTTCTTT. It translates to CASSLTSASGEAFF. The whole variable domain, remainder taken from reference TRBV28 and TRBJ1-1, is DVKVTQSSRYLVKRTGEKVFLECVQDMDHENMFWYRQDPGLGLRLIYFSYDVKMKEKGDIPEGYSVSREKKERFSLILESASTNQTSMYLCASSLTSASGEAFFGQGTRLTVV.

The chain has TRBV6-5 and TRBJ1-2, with TRBD1 as a possible D gene (6 bases). V lost 10 bases and J 10 bases, leaving 16 bases between the germline ends. Per the germline V gene, CDR1 is MNHEY and CDR2 is SVGAGI. The CDR3 contains 11 residues. The CDR3 sequence: CAIRDKTVYTF. The CDR3 DNA is TGTGCCATCCGGGACAAGACCGTCTACACCTTC.

V usage is TRBV5-8 and J usage is TRBJ1-2; 8 bases map to TRBD1. Germline assignment: CDR1 SGHTS and CDR2 YDEGEE. Losses at the gene ends were 2 bases for V and 4 bases for J; bases not matched to a gene: 13. The CDR3 has 17 amino acids. The CDR3 spells CASSFSGGAADLYGYTF. The CDR3 DNA reads TGTGCCAGCAGCTTTTCAGGGGGCGCCGCTGACCTCTATGGCTACACCTTC.

V and J are TRBV5-5 and TRBJ2-7; the D is unclear. Germline loops: CDR1 SGHKS, CDR2 YYEKEE (reference sequence). This CDR3 spans 14 amino acids. The V gene lost 0 bases and the J gene lost 2 bases, with 9 bases spanning the gap. The CDR3 DNA follows: TGTGCCAGCAGCTTGGGGGCGGCCACCTACGAGCAGTACTTC. It is translated as CASSLGAATYEQYF.

The CDR3 here is CASSPSEGHISGNTIYF. CDR3 sequence (DNA): TGTGCCAGCTCACCGTCGGAGGGGCATATCTCTGGAAACACCATATATTTT. The chain recombines TRBV18 with TRBJ1-3; a possible D gene is TRBD1 (5 bases). Germline V gene sequence: CDR1 KGHSH, CDR2 LQKENI. This CDR3 has 17 residues. V lost 3 bases and J 0 bases, leaving 15 bases between the germline ends.

The chain has TRBV30 and TRBJ2-1; perhaps TRBD2 as D (5 bases). Trimming pared 2 bases from V and 0 bases from J, leaving 8 bases between. The germline CDR1 and CDR2 sequences are GTSNPN and SVGIG (reference sequence). The CDR3 extends over 14 amino acids. CDR3 sequence (DNA): TGTGCCTGGAGTAGGGAGAACTCCTACAATGAGCAGTTCTTC. It codes for CAWSRENSYNEQFF.

The table lists this clone with a few counts. CDR3 in amino acids: CASSSHLEVNTEAFF. The DNA for the CDR3 is TGTGCCAGCAGCTCCCACCTGGAGGTGAACACTGAAGCTTTCTTT. The V and J genes are TRBV13 and TRBJ1-1; D gene ambiguous. Per germline, CDR1 PRHDT and CDR2 FYEKMQ (reference sequence). Trimming took off 4 bases at V and 0 bases at J, with 12 bases between the two ends. This CDR3 comprises 15 residues. The full variable domain, with the rest looked up from reference TRBV13 and TRBJ1-1, is AAGVIQSPRHLIKEKRETATLKCYPIPRHDTVYWYQQGPGQDPQFLISFYEKMQSDKGSIPDRFSAQQFSDYHSELNMSSLELGDSALYFCASSSHLEVNTEAFFGQGTRLTVV.